This entry lists 8 T cell receptor beta chains sequenced from one sample in a study of T cell responses to AZD1222 COVID-19 vaccine. Clones were read by immunoSEQ multiplex PCR, and TCRdb kept only the in-frame ones, dropping some. The sample contains 150,000 to 180,000 clones, around nine tenths of which appear only once. Sequenced material: peripheral blood, taken on day 0 of AZD1222 vaccination. The receptors originated from an adult in good health.

CDR3 sequence: CASWGARAFF. For the CDR3, the DNA is TGTGCCAGCTGGGGGGCTCGGGCTTTCTTT. The chain couples TRBV28 to TRBJ1-1, with D tentatively TRBD1 (6 bases). Trimming stripped 8 bases from V and 11 bases from J, with 12 bases between. CDR1 is MDHEN and CDR2 is SYDVKM in the germline V gene. CDR3 length equals 10 residues.

The chain carries TRBV7-3 and TRBJ2-5; D possibly corresponds to TRBD1 (6 bases). Trimming pared 3 bases from V and 5 bases from J, leaving 10 bases between. The CDR3 has 13 residues. CDR1 SGHTA and CDR2 FQGTGA come from the germline V gene. The CDR3: CASSFRGLETQYF. The CDR3 DNA reads TGTGCCAGCAGCTTTAGGGGGTTGGAGACCCAGTACTTC.

This chain connects TRBV30 to TRBJ1-3; 11 nucleotides align to TRBD1. Trimming took 1 base from V and 4 from J; bases not matched to a gene: 6. In germline, CDR1 is GTSNPN, CDR2 SVGIG (reference sequence). The CDR3 has 16 residues. The CDR3 coding sequence is TGTGCCTGGAGTGCCGGACAGGGGGCGAAAGGAAACACCATATATTTT. Translated, it gives CAWSAGQGAKGNTIYF.

This clone has just one count. The chain joins TRBV7-8 to TRBJ1-2; D remains unclear. Trimming stripped 3 bases from V and 1 base from J, with 12 bases between. Germline V gene sequence: CDR1 SGHVS, CDR2 FQNEAQ. The CDR3 totals 15 residues. The DNA for the CDR3 is TGTGCCAGCAGCTTCGAACCGACCGATAACTATGGCTACACCTTC. Translating it yields CASSFEPTDNYGYTF.

J is TRBJ2-7 and V is TRBV6-2 or TRBV6-3, with 7 bases that match TRBD1. Trimming took 5 bases from V and 3 from J; bases not matched to a gene: 10. CDR3 length equals 15 residues. Germline assignment: CDR1 MNHEY and CDR2 SVGEGT. Here the CDR3 reads CASSRLDRVGYEQYF. CDR3 bases: TGTGCCAGCAGTAGATTAGACAGGGTTGGCTACGAGCAGTACTTC.

This clone was observed once. This chain uses TRBV6-1 with TRBJ1-1; no definite D call. V was pared by 1 base and J by 4 bases, with 16 bases between. This CDR3 contains 16 residues. Germline V gives CDR1 MNHNS, CDR2 SASEGT. The CDR3 sequence: CASSEVPGREVTEAFF. For the CDR3, the DNA is TGTGCCAGCAGTGAAGTGCCGGGGAGAGAGGTCACTGAAGCTTTCTTT.

The chain couples TRBV5-1 to TRBJ2-7; D is unclear. The CDR3 sequence is 16 residues long. Germline V lookup: CDR1 SGHRS, CDR2 YFSETQ. V was pared by 4 bases and J by 1 base, with 18 bases between. This CDR3 reads CASSLDASLWSYEQYF. The CDR3 DNA follows: TGCGCCAGCAGCCTGGACGCTTCTTTATGGTCCTACGAGCAGTACTTC. Combining the CDR3 with reference TRBV5-1 and TRBJ2-7 gives the whole variable domain KAGVTQTPRYLIKTRGQQVTLSCSPISGHRSVSWYQQTPGQGLQFLFEYFSETQRNKGNFPGRFSGRQFSNSRSEMNVSTLELGDSALYLCASSLDASLWSYEQYFGPGTRLTVT.

This chain connects TRBV18 to TRBJ2-7, with D perhaps TRBD1 (6 bases). Trimming removed 6 bases at V and 4 bases at J, with 28 bases between. The CDR3 has 18 amino acids. The germline gives CDR1 KGHSH, CDR2 LQKENI. CDR3 nucleotides: TGTGCCAGCTCGCAGGGTAGACAGGACCGACCCGGGGCGTACGAGCAGTACTTC. It translates to CASSQGRQDRPGAYEQYF.